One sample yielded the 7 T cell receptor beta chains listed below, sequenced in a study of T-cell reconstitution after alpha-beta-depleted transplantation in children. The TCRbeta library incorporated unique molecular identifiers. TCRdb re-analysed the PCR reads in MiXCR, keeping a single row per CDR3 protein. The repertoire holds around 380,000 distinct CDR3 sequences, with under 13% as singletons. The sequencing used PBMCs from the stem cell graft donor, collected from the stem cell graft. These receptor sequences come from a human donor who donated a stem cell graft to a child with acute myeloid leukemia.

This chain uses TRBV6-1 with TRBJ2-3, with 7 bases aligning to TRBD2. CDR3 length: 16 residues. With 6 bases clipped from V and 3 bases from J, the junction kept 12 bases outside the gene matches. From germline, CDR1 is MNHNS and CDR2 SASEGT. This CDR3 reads CASSLFGAGRTDTQYF. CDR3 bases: TGTGCCAGCAGCCTCTTTGGAGCGGGGAGGACAGATACGCAGTATTTT.

This chain's CDR3 is CASSLGQGDDEQYV. The CDR3 DNA reads TGCGCCAGCAGCTTGGGACAGGGAGATGACGAGCAGTACGTC. The chain recombines TRBV5-1 with TRBJ2-7, with 7 bases identical to TRBD1. The V gene end was trimmed by 0 bases and the J gene end by 5 bases; junction bases not matched to a gene: 5. The CDR3 consists of 14 residues. Germline V CDR1 and CDR2: SGHRS, YFSETQ.

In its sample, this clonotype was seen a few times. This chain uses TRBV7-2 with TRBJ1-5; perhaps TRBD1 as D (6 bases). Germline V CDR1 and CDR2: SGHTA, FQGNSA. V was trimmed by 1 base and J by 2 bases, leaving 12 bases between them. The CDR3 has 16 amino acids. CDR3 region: CASSLVGGPGNQPQHF. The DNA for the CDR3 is TGTGCCAGCAGCTTAGTAGGGGGGCCGGGCAATCAGCCCCAGCATTTT.

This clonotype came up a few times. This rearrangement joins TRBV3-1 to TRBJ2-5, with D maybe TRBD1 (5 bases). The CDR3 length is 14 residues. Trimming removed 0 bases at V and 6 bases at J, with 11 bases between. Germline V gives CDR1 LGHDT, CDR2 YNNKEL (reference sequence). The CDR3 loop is CASSQEAGKKTQYF. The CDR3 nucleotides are TGTGCCAGCAGCCAAGAGGCAGGGAAAAAGACCCAGTACTTC.

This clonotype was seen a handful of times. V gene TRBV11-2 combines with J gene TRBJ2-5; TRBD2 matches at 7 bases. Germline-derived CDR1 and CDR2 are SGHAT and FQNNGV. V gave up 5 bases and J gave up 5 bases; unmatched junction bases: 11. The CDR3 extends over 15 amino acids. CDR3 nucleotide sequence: TGTGCCAGCAGCCCCGGACTAGGGGAGGGGGAGACCCAGTACTTC. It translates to CASSPGLGEGETQYF.

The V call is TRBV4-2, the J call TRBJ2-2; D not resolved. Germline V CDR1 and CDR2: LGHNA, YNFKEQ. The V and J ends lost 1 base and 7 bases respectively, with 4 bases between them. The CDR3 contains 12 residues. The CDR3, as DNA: TGTGCCAGCAGCCAAGTCAACGGGGAGCTGTTTTTT. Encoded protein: CASSQVNGELFF.

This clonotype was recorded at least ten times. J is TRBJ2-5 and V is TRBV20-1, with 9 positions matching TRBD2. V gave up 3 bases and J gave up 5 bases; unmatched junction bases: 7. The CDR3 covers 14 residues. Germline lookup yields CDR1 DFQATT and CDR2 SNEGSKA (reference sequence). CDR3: CSARGTSQRETQYF. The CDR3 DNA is TGCAGTGCTAGGGGGACTAGCCAGAGGGAGACCCAGTACTTC.